A selection of T cell receptor beta chains follows, all from one sample in a study of CD8 T cells in Susac syndrome. TCRdb reanalysed the immunoSEQ multiplex PCR reads using MiXCR and keeps one entry per CDR3 protein. The sample lists some 300,000 distinct CDR3 sequences; about 88% were seen once. Sequenced: CD8+ T cells from PBMCs. Every receptor here comes from a human donor with multiple sclerosis. Each CDR3 is given without its conserved first and last residue.

TRBV7-9	TRBJ2-4	10	ASRRASGTQY
TRBV28	TRBJ2-1	13	ASSLSPGGAGEQF
TRBV12-3/TRBV12-4	TRBJ2-5	12	ASSRGRPQETQY
TRBV29-1	TRBJ2-1	12	SVGAGGTYNEQF
TRBV6-5	TRBJ1-2	11	ASSFLESYGYT
TRBV6-1	TRBJ1-2	13	ASSSSYGMNYGYT
TRBV28	TRBJ2-2	15	ASSFLQREGLGGELF
TRBV7-6	TRBJ2-1	11	ASTTDTNNEQF
TRBV5-5	TRBJ1-1	14	ASSLVTGKRNTEAF
TRBV27	TRBJ2-7	11	ASRGLGTYEQY
TRBV28	TRBJ2-7	14	ATEGVLERSSYEQY
TRBV9	TRBJ1-1	8	ASSGDRAF
TRBV4-1	TRBJ2-3	13	ASSQASGTTDTQY
TRBV19	TRBJ2-7	14	ASSIEPPAGAYEQY
TRBV4-1	TRBJ2-1	11	ASSQVLADEQF
TRBV24-1	TRBJ2-1	14	ATSDLGTSGYNEQF
TRBV27	TRBJ2-2	12	ASSLLVAGEELF
TRBV20-1	TRBJ2-3	13	SARDDRGSTDTQY
TRBV20-1	TRBJ2-7	10	SAGTADWEQY
TRBV30	TRBJ1-1	11	AGQQGGDTEAF
TRBV30	TRBJ2-7	9	AWSHSYEQY
TRBV6-2/TRBV6-3	TRBJ2-1	16	ASRQSPTSGLTYNEQF
TRBV5-6	TRBJ2-7	11	ASSWSGGYEQY
TRBV30	TRBJ2-7	13	AWSGTSGAMYEQY
TRBV28	TRBJ1-4	13	ASSFPGLSGEKLF
TRBV20-1	TRBJ2-1	13	SARDLALSDNEQF
TRBV23-1	TRBJ2-2	17	ASSHLPGRAFGPPGSCF
TRBV28	TRBJ2-6	16	ASSLLLQGSSGANVLT
TRBV7-4	TRBJ2-7	12	ATPHQEPLYEQY
TRBV23-1	TRBJ1-4	13	ASSQPGQDGGKLF
TRBV29-1	TRBJ2-7	13	SVEDPASGSYEQY
TRBV6-1	TRBJ1-2	13	ASSARDRAHYGYT
TRBV28	TRBJ1-1	10	ASIQGWTEAF
TRBV25-1	TRBJ2-7	12	ASSEQGTLYEQY
TRBV28	TRBJ2-7	13	ASRSEGDLSYEQY
TRBV7-9	TRBJ2-7	15	ASSFSPSGRSPYEQY
TRBV5-1	TRBJ2-1	14	ASSQHRLAGANEQF
TRBV6-1	TRBJ1-2	18	ASSEEVWDRLGPSAYGYT